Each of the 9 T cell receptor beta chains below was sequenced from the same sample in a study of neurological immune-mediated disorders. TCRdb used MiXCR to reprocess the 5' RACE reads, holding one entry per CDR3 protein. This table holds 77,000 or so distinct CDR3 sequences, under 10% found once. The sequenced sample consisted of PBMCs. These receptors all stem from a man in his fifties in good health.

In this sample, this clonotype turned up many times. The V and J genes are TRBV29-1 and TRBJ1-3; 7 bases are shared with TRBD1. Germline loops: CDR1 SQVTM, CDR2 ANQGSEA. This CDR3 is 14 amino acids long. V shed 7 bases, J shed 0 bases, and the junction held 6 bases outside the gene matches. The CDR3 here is CSAGGSGSGNTIYF. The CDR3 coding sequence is TGCAGCGCAGGGGGGTCGGGCTCTGGAAACACCATATATTTT.

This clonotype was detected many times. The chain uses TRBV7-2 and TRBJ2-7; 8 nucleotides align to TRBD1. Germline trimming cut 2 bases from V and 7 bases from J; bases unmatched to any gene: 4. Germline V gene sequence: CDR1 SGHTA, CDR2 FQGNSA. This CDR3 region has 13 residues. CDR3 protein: CASSLQGASEQYF. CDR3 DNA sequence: TGTGCCAGCAGCTTACAGGGGGCGAGTGAGCAGTACTTC.

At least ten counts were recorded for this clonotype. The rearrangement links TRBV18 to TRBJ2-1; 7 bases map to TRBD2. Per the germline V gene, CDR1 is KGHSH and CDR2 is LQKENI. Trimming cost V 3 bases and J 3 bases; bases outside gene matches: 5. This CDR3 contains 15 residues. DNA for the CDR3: TGTGCCAGCTCACCGAGGCTAGCGGACTACAATGAGCAGTTCTTC. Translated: CASSPRLADYNEQFF.

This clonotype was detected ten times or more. CDR3 region: CASSLSDVNTIYF. The CDR3 coding sequence is TGTGCCAGCAGCTTAAGTGACGTAAACACCATATATTTT. The gene calls are TRBV7-2 and TRBJ1-3; D unresolved. From germline, CDR1 is SGHTA and CDR2 FQGNSA. CDR3 length equals 13 residues. The germline V and J ends were trimmed by 2 bases and 6 bases, with 8 bases remaining between them.

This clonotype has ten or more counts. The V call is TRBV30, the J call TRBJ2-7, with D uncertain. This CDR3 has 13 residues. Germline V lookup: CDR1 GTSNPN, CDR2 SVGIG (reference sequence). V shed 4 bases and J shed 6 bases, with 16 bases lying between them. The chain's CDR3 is CAWTMGPLREQYF. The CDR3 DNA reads TGTGCCTGGACTATGGGCCCCCTCCGCGAGCAGTACTTC.

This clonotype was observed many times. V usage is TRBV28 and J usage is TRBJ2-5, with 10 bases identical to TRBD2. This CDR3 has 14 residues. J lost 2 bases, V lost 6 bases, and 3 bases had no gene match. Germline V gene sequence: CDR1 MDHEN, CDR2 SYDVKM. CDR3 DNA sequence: TGTGCCAGCAGCCAAGCGGGGGGGCAAGAGACCCAGTACTTC. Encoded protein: CASSQAGGQETQYF.

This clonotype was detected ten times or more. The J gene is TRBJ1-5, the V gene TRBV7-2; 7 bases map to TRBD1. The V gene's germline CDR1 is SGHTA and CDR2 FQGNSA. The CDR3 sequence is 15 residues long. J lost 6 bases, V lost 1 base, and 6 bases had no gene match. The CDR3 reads CASSLEQGWGQPQHF. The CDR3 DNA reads TGTGCCAGCAGCTTAGAACAGGGGTGGGGTCAGCCCCAGCATTTT.

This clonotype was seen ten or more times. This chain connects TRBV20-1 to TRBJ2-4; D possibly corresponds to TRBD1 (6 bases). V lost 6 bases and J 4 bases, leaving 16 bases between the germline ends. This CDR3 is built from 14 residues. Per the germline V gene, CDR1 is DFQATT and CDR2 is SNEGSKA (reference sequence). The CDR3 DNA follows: TGCAGTGCCGGGACATCGAGCACTAAAAACATTCAGTACTTC. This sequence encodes CSAGTSSTKNIQYF.

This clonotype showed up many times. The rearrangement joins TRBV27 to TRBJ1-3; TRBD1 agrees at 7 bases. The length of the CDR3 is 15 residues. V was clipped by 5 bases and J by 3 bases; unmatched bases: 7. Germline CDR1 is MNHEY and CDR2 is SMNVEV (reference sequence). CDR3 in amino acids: CASSPYDRVGNTIYF. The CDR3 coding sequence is TGTGCCAGCAGTCCCTACGACAGGGTTGGAAACACCATATATTTT.